A selection of T cell receptor beta chains follows, all from one sample in a study of shared T cell receptors in the human thymus. Sequencing used immunoSEQ multiplex PCR; TCRdb keeps in-frame clones, though not all of them. The profile shows some 700,000 clones, over 75% of them singletons. This sample also belongs to another study, concerning human thymus T cells.

Source material: thymocytes. All receptors derive from a girl under three years old with a congenital heart defect. The CDR3 runs from the conserved cysteine through the conserved F or W. The D gene is left open where the match is weak. Size values are once, few and many counts, or a class for expanded clones, and some rows have none.

TRBV9	NA	NA	TRBJ1-4	CASSAKGGANEKLFF	TGTGCCAGCAGCGCTAAGGGGGGGGCTAATGAAAAACTGTTTTTT
TRBV5-5	NA	NA	TRBJ1-3	CASSLAGQGNTIYF	TGTGCCAGCAGCTTGGCCGGACAGGGAAACACCATATATTTT
TRBV19	NA	NA	TRBJ1-4	CASISPPQGEKLFF	TGTGCCAGTATTTCTCCACCGCAGGGGGAAAAACTGTTTTTT
TRBV4-1	NA	NA	TRBJ1-1	CASSPLPRVGDTEAFF	TGCGCCAGCAGCCCCCTCCCCAGGGTAGGGGACACTGAAGCTTTCTTT
TRBV28	NA	TRBD1	TRBJ2-7	CASSLDGTGGYEQYF	TGTGCCAGCAGTTTAGACGGGACAGGGGGTTACGAGCAGTACTTC
TRBV5-4	NA	TRBD1	TRBJ2-1	CASSLDDRDNEQFF	TGTGCCAGCAGCTTGGACGACAGGGACAATGAGCAGTTCTTC
TRBV9	NA	NA	TRBJ2-4	CARTAGTRKNIQYF	TGTGCCAGGACTGCAGGGACAAGAAAAAACATTCAGTACTTC
TRBV7-2	NA	TRBD1	TRBJ1-1	CASSLAGTGGRRTEAFF	TGTGCCAGCAGCTTAGCGGGGACAGGGGGCAGGAGAACTGAAGCTTTCTTT
TRBV7-2	NA	TRBD1	TRBJ2-7	CASRQTGTGTGEQYF	TGTGCCAGCAGACAGACCGGGACAGGGACGGGCGAGCAGTACTTC
TRBV27	NA	NA	TRBJ2-1	CASSQLGRTNFNEQFF	TGTGCCAGCAGTCAACTCGGGCGGACTAACTTCAATGAGCAGTTCTTC
TRBV4-2	NA	TRBD2	TRBJ2-7	CASSHDPGIAGTGYEQYF	TGTGCCAGCAGCCATGATCCGGGGATAGCGGGGACCGGGTACGAGCAGTACTTC
TRBV2	NA	TRBD1	TRBJ1-1	CATDRGQGTEAFF	TGTGCCACGGACAGGGGGCAGGGGACTGAAGCTTTCTTT
TRBV28	NA	TRBD1	TRBJ1-2	CASSFFELGQANYGYTF	TGTGCCAGCAGTTTTTTTGAATTGGGACAGGCTAACTATGGCTACACCTTC
TRBV29-1	few	TRBD1	TRBJ2-7	CSVEGGGTGHYEQYF	TGCAGCGTTGAAGGGGGGGGGACAGGGCACTACGAGCAGTACTTC
TRBV7-9	NA	NA	TRBJ1-2	CASSSQRERLGYGYTF	TGTGCCAGCAGCTCCCAGCGGGAAAGGCTAGGTTATGGCTACACCTTC
TRBV6-1	NA	NA	TRBJ1-2	CASSESGLFYGYTF	TGTGCCAGCAGTGAATCTGGACTTTTTTATGGCTACACCTTC
TRBV6-5	NA	NA	TRBJ2-7	CASSPRPYETYEQYF	TGTGCCAGCAGTCCTAGACCGTATGAGACCTACGAGCAGTACTTC
TRBV9	NA	TRBD1	TRBJ2-3	CASTLGDRGTDTQYF	TGTGCCAGCACTTTAGGGGACAGGGGCACAGATACGCAGTATTTT
TRBV10-3	NA	TRBD1	TRBJ1-1	CAIRGDREDTEAFF	TGTGCCATCAGGGGGGACAGGGAAGACACTGAAGCTTTCTTT
TRBV28	NA	TRBD1	TRBJ1-2	CASGNDRGIYGYTF	TGTGCCAGCGGGAACGACAGGGGGATCTATGGCTACACCTTC
TRBV29-1	NA	NA	TRBJ2-7	CSVMVDSLTYEQYF	TGCAGCGTTATGGTCGACAGTCTAACCTACGAGCAGTACTTC
TRBV28	NA	TRBD2	TRBJ2-5	CASSLPRTSGGILKETQYF	TGTGCCAGCAGTTTACCTCGGACTAGCGGGGGGATCCTAAAAGAGACCCAGTACTTC
TRBV7-9	NA	NA	TRBJ2-7	CASSLARYEQYF	TGTGCCAGCAGCTTAGCGAGGTACGAGCAGTACTTC
TRBV29-1	once	TRBD1	TRBJ1-3	CSGGTGGAGGNTIYF	TGCAGCGGTGGGACAGGGGGCGCGGGTGGAAACACCATATATTTT
TRBV4-1	NA	TRBD2	TRBJ2-5	CASSQDSTSGGAALNQETQYF	TGCGCCAGCAGCCAAGACTCGACTAGCGGGGGGGCCGCACTAAACCAAGAGACCCAGTACTTC
TRBV5-1	NA	NA	TRBJ1-2	CASSLGPGFDYGYTF	TGCGCCAGCAGCTTGGGGCCAGGGTTTGACTATGGCTACACCTTC
TRBV6-6	NA	NA	TRBJ1-2	CASSRSGLNYGYTF	TGTGCCAGCAGTCGGTCGGGGTTAAACTATGGCTACACCTTC
TRBV4-1	NA	NA	TRBJ1-5	CASSHKTRGTNQPQHF	TGCGCCAGCAGCCATAAAACTCGGGGGACGAATCAGCCCCAGCATTTT
TRBV25-1	NA	NA	TRBJ2-7	CASSILGGAYEQYF	TGTGCCAGCAGCATTCTGGGGGGTGCCTACGAGCAGTACTTC
TRBV28	NA	NA	TRBJ1-4	CASKQGGGSKLFF	TGTGCCAGCAAGCAGGGAGGGGGTTCAAAACTGTTTTTT
TRBV5-1	NA	TRBD1	TRBJ1-4	CASTSGQIREKLFF	TGCGCCAGCACCTCGGGACAGATTCGTGAAAAACTGTTTTTT
TRBV13	NA	TRBD1	TRBJ1-2	CASSTTGGRGYTF	TGTGCCAGCAGCACGACAGGGGGCCGTGGCTACACCTTC
TRBV4-2	NA	NA	TRBJ1-1	CASSLYAGVGTEAFF	TGTGCCAGCAGCCTATACGCCGGGGTAGGCACTGAAGCTTTCTTT
TRBV5-1	NA	TRBD1	TRBJ1-2	CASSFSGQGARGYTF	TGCGCCAGCAGCTTCTCTGGACAGGGTGCGCGGGGCTACACCTTC
TRBV4-1	NA	NA	TRBJ1-5	CASSQNGTDDNQPQHF	TGCGCCAGCAGCCAGAACGGGACTGACGACAATCAGCCCCAGCATTTT
TRBV29-1	NA	TRBD2	TRBJ2-3	CSVGLRLAGGPGTDTQYF	TGCAGCGTGGGACTGCGACTAGCGGGGGGGCCCGGCACAGATACGCAGTATTTT
TRBV29-1	NA	TRBD1	TRBJ1-2	CSAPGQGSHYGYTF	TGCAGCGCTCCGGGACAGGGAAGTCACTATGGCTACACCTTC
TRBV2	NA	TRBD1	TRBJ2-4	CASIETGPSKNIQYF	TGTGCCAGCATAGAGACAGGGCCTTCCAAAAACATTCAGTACTTC
TRBV5-6	NA	NA	TRBJ1-5	CASSQRPYRDEVNQPQHF	TGTGCCAGCAGCCAAAGGCCTTACAGGGACGAGGTGAATCAGCCCCAGCATTTT
TRBV9	NA	TRBD1	TRBJ1-5	CASSPGQGGQPQHF	TGTGCCAGCAGCCCGGGACAGGGAGGCCAGCCCCAGCATTTT
TRBV4-3	NA	TRBD1	TRBJ1-2	CASSQDTGQGGLDYGYTF	TGCGCCAGCAGCCAAGATACGGGACAGGGGGGGTTAGACTATGGCTACACCTTC
TRBV6-5	once	NA	TRBJ1-3	CASSWKGGNPGNTIYF	TGTGCCAGCAGTTGGAAGGGGGGGAACCCTGGAAACACCATATATTTT
TRBV11-2	NA	NA	TRBJ1-1	CASSIKPGQVNTEAFF	TGTGCCAGCAGCATAAAACCGGGACAAGTGAACACTGAAGCTTTCTTT